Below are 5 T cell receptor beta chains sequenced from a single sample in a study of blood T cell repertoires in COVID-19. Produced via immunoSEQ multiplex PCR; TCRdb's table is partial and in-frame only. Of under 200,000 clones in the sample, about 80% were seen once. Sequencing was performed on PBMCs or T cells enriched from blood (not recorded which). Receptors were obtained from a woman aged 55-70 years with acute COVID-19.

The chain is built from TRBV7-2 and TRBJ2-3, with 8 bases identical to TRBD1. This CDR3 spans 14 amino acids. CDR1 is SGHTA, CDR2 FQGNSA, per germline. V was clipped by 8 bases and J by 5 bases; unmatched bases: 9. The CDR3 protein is CASAVGQGGDTQYF. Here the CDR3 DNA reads TGTGCCAGCGCCGTAGGACAGGGTGGAGATACGCAGTATTTT.

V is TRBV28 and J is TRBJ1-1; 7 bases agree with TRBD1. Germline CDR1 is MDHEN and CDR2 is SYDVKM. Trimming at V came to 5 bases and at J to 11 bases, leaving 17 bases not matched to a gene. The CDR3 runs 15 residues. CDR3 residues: CASSPGGGGNPGAFF. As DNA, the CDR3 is TGTGCCAGCAGTCCAGGGGGTGGTGGGAACCCAGGGGCTTTCTTT.

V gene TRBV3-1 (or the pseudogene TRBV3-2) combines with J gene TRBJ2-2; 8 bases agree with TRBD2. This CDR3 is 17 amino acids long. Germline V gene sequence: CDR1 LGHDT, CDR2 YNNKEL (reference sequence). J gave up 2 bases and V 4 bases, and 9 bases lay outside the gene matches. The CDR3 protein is CASSLPGGGKNTGELFF. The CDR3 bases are TGTGCCAGCAGCCTCCCCGGGGGGGGGAAAAACACCGGGGAGCTGTTTTTT.

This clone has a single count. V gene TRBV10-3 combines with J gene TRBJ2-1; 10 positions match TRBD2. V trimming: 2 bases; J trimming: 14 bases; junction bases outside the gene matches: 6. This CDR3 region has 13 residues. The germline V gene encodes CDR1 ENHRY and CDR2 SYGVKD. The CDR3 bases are TGTGCCATCAGTGAGGGGGGGACTAGCGTTGAGTTCTTC. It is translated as CAISEGGTSVEFF.

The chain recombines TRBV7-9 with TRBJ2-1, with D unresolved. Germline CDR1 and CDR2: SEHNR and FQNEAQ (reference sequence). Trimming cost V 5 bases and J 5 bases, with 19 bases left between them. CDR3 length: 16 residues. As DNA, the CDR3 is TGTGCCAGCAGCCCCCGGGTAGGAAAGGTAGACAATGAGCAGTTCTTC. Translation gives CASSPRVGKVDNEQFF.